The 22 T cell receptor beta chains below come from one sample, sequenced in a study of blood T cells in healthy people across ages. A second 7 to 11 cycle PCR used barcoded and J-beta primers. TCRdb reprocessed the 5' RACE reads with MiXCR, giving one entry per CDR3 protein. The repertoire holds about 1 million distinct CDR3 sequences, under 30% seen once, with less than 0.75% in the top ten. The sample was also reused in another study, on T cells of mothers and their children.

Sequencing input: blood. These receptors were taken from a girl under 10 years old in good health.

The table lists this clonotype with a few counts. The junction and the germline gene differ at one end; a read error may be behind it. The chain links TRBV29-1 to TRBJ2-3; weak D call: TRBD2 (5 bases). Germline CDR1 is SQVTM and CDR2 is ANQGSEA. The CDR3 runs to 13 residues. CDR3 DNA: TGCAACGTTGTCACCCGGGACACAGATACGCAGTATTTT. This codes for CNVVTRDTDTQYF.

The chain carries TRBV20-1 and TRBJ1-5; TRBD1 agrees at 7 bases. Germline V CDR1 and CDR2: DFQATT, SNEGSKA (reference sequence). The junction had 12 bases not matched to a gene; V was cut back by 7 bases and J by 0 bases. The length of the CDR3 is 16 residues. The CDR3 region has the DNA TGCAGTGTTGGCGAACAGGGGTACTATAGCAATCAGCCCCAGCATTTT. It yields the protein CSVGEQGYYSNQPQHF.

This clonotype was recorded a few times. The chain links TRBV4-1 to TRBJ2-7; D may be TRBD2 (5 bases). Per the germline V gene, CDR1 is MGHRA and CDR2 is YSYEKL. The ends were cut back, 2 bases at V and 0 bases at J, with 8 bases in the middle. This CDR3 region has 14 residues. The CDR3 reads CASSQSGYSYEQYF. CDR3 nucleotides: TGCGCCAGCAGCCAATCGGGGTACTCCTACGAGCAGTACTTC.

This clonotype was observed a few times. This chain connects TRBV11-1 to TRBJ2-3; 7 bases fit TRBD1. With V trimmed by 3 bases and J by 2 bases, 5 bases remained unmatched. Germline V CDR1 and CDR2: SGHAT, FQDESV (reference sequence). The CDR3 is 15 residues long. Written as DNA, the CDR3 is TGTGCCAGCAGCTTTGGGACAGCGGCCACAGATACGCAGTATTTT. Translation gives CASSFGTAATDTQYF. Together with reference TRBV11-1 and TRBJ2-3, the CDR3 gives the full variable domain: EAEVAQSPRYKITEKSQAVAFWCDPISGHATLYWYRQILGQGPELLVQFQDESVVDDSQLPKDRFSAERLKGVDSTLKIQPAELGDSAMYLCASSFGTAATDTQYFGPGTRLTVL.

The chain employs TRBV4-1 and TRBJ1-1; the D is unclear. The length of the CDR3 is 14 residues. The V gene lost 1 base and the J gene lost 7 bases, with 13 bases spanning the gap. Germline lookup yields CDR1 MGHRA and CDR2 YSYEKL. CDR3 nucleotide sequence: TGCGCCAGCAGCCAAGGAAGGGCTGGGATTGAAGCTTTCTTT. It yields the protein CASSQGRAGIEAFF.

The rearrangement links TRBV29-1 to TRBJ2-6; D unclear. CDR3 length equals 12 residues. Germline CDR1 is SQVTM and CDR2 is ANQGSEA. V was cut by 2 bases and J by 2 bases, with 1 base left in between. CDR3 in amino acids: CSVETGANVLTF. For the CDR3, the DNA is TGCAGCGTTGAAACTGGGGCCAACGTCCTGACTTTC.

This clonotype appeared many times. The J gene is TRBJ2-5, the V gene TRBV12-3 or TRBV12-4; TRBD2 aligns across 10 bases. This CDR3 spans 15 amino acids. Unmatched junction bases numbered 9, after V lost 7 bases and J lost 4 bases. The CDR3 spells CASKRGASGRETQYF. The CDR3, as DNA: TGTGCCAGCAAACGGGGGGCTAGCGGGAGAGAGACCCAGTACTTC.

This clonotype occurred once. The chain joins TRBV29-1 to TRBJ2-1; 7 bases are shared with TRBD1. V gave up 2 bases and J gave up 8 bases; unmatched junction bases: 9. Germline-derived CDR1 and CDR2 are SQVTM and ANQGSEA. This CDR3 is built from 14 residues. This CDR3 is CSVESGQVLDEQFF. The CDR3 nucleotides read TGCAGCGTTGAAAGTGGACAGGTACTCGATGAGCAGTTCTTC.

The chain combines TRBV5-1 with TRBJ2-7; D is perhaps TRBD1 (6 bases). The ends were cut back, 2 bases at V and 7 bases at J, with 16 bases in the middle. The CDR3 covers 14 residues. Germline CDR1 reads SGHRS; CDR2 reads YFSETQ. The CDR3 spells CASSLGTAQGEQYF. Here the CDR3 DNA reads TGCGCCAGCAGCTTAGGGACCGCTCAGGGGGAGCAGTACTTC.

The V call is TRBV29-1, the J call TRBJ1-2; 9 nucleotides align to TRBD1. CDR3 length: 15 residues. V shed 5 bases, J shed 4 bases, and the junction held 11 bases outside the gene matches. Germline assignment: CDR1 SQVTM and CDR2 ANQGSEA. CDR3 sequence: CSVHSTGTGTYGYTF. The DNA for the CDR3 is TGCAGCGTTCACTCAACCGGGACAGGGACCTATGGCTACACCTTC.

This clonotype was detected only a few times. The J gene is TRBJ2-5, the V gene TRBV7-9; TRBD2 might be the D (6 bases). Germline loops: CDR1 SEHNR, CDR2 FQNEAQ (reference sequence). Trimming shortened V by 5 bases and J by 1 base, and 14 bases separated the two germline ends. This CDR3 contains 15 residues. DNA of the CDR3: TGTGCCAGCAGCGACGGTGCGGAGGGCCAAGAGACCCAGTACTTC. As protein: CASSDGAEGQETQYF.

This clonotype was seen a single time. This chain connects TRBV6-1 to TRBJ2-4; D might be TRBD2 (6 bases). CDR3 length: 13 residues. Deletions cut 8 bases from V and 8 bases from J, with 16 bases between. Per the germline V gene, CDR1 is MNHNS and CDR2 is SASEGT. In DNA, the CDR3 is TGTGCCAGCTCCACAATGGGGGAGGACATTCAGTACTTC. Translation: CASSTMGEDIQYF.

This clonotype was seen only a few times. V and J are TRBV12-3 or TRBV12-4 and TRBJ2-1, with D perhaps matching TRBD1 (6 bases). V was cut by 10 bases and J by 7 bases, with 26 bases left in between. The CDR3 runs to 16 residues. CDR3 in DNA: TGTGCCACCGAGAGCCTCATGGGGGCGGGCCTTAATGAGCAGTTCTTC. It yields the protein CATESLMGAGLNEQFF.

This clonotype was seen a few times. The chain is built from TRBV15 and TRBJ2-3; D is uncertain. This CDR3 is built from 14 residues. V lost 6 bases and J 0 bases, leaving 10 bases between the germline ends. The germline gives CDR1 LNHNV, CDR2 YYDKDF (reference sequence). This CDR3 reads CATRTATSTDTQYF. The CDR3 nucleotides are TGTGCCACCAGAACCGCGACGAGCACAGATACGCAGTATTTT.

The chain combines TRBV29-1 with TRBJ2-3; 10 nucleotides align to TRBD2. Germline V gene data show CDR1 as SQVTM and CDR2 as ANQGSEA. The CDR3 is 16 residues long. With V trimmed by 6 bases and J by 4 bases, 13 bases remained unmatched. CDR3 sequence reads: CSVSPPSGRAADTQYF. The CDR3 coding sequence is TGCAGCGTGTCCCCTCCTAGCGGGAGAGCCGCAGATACGCAGTATTTT.

This clonotype has just a few counts. The chain carries TRBV6-2 or TRBV6-3 and TRBJ1-1; D uncertain. The CDR3 length is 12 residues. Per germline, CDR1 MNHEY and CDR2 SVGEGT. Trimming stripped 6 bases from V and 11 bases from J, with 16 bases between. The CDR3 spells CASRLSTNSAFF. In nucleotides, the CDR3 is TGTGCCAGCAGACTATCGACTAATTCGGCTTTCTTT.

V gene TRBV13 combines with J gene TRBJ2-5, with D perhaps matching TRBD2 (5 bases). The DNA end lines up better with TRBJ2-1; the J call may be wrong. This CDR3 contains 16 residues. CDR1 is PRHDT and CDR2 is FYEKMQ in the germline V gene (reference sequence). This chain's CDR3 is CASSLSGIIASNEQFF. The CDR3 DNA sequence: TGTGCCAGCAGTCTTTCCGGGATCATAGCTAGCAATGAGCAGTTCTTC.

The V and J genes are TRBV20-1 and TRBJ2-7; D remains unclear. The V end lost 3 bases, the J end lost 0 bases, and 21 bases lay between the germline ends. Germline CDR1 DFQATT, CDR2 SNEGSKA (reference sequence). This CDR3 is 17 amino acids long. The CDR3 nucleotides read TGCAGTGCTAGGATGGAGAGAGGCGGAAGTTTCTCCTACGAGCAGTACTTC. It translates to CSARMERGGSFSYEQYF.

This clonotype was found a few times. A read error may account for a junction end that differs from germline. This chain links TRBV6-1 with TRBJ2-3; unclear D gene. The CDR3 has 12 residues. Germline V gene sequence: CDR1 MNHNS, CDR2 SASEGT. CDR3: CASSEGRDTQCF. The CDR3, as DNA: TGTGCCAGCAGTGAGGGAAGGGATACGCAGTGTTTT.

In its sample, this clonotype was seen a few times. A read error may account for a junction end that differs from germline. The chain carries TRBV6-5 and TRBJ1-1; perhaps TRBD1 as D (6 bases). This CDR3 has 12 amino acids. The germline V gene has CDR1 MNHEY and CDR2 SVGAGI. CDR3 residues: CAISQQGTEAFF. In DNA form, the CDR3 reads TGTGCCATCAGTCAACAGGGAACTGAAGCTTTCTTT.

V and J are TRBV24-1 and TRBJ2-5; D may be TRBD1 (5 bases). Germline CDR1 KGHDR, CDR2 SFDVKD. The CDR3 consists of 13 residues. V lost 9 bases, J lost 3 bases, and 13 bases lay in between. The CDR3, as DNA: TGTGCCACCGGTGGGGCTTCCGAAGAGACCCAGTACTTC. It codes for CATGGASEETQYF.

The chain is built from TRBV6-6 and TRBJ1-1; possibly TRBD1 for D (6 bases). The ends were cut back, 4 bases at V and 6 bases at J, with 15 bases in the middle. Germline CDR1 is MNHNY and CDR2 is SVGAGI (reference sequence). This CDR3 has 14 residues. The CDR3 sequence: CASSSHDPGAEAFF. CDR3 DNA sequence: TGTGCCAGCAGTTCACACGATCCAGGGGCTGAAGCTTTCTTT.